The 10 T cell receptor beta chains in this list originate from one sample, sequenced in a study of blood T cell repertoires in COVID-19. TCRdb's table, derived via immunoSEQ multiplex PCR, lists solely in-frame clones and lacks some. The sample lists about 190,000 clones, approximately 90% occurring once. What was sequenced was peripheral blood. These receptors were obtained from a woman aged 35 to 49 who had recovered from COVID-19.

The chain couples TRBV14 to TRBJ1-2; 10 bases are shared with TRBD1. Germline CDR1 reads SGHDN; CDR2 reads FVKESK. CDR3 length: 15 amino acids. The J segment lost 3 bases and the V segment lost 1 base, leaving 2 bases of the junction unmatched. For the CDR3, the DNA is TGTGCCAGCAGCCAAGGACAGGGGGCTCACTATGGCTACACCTTC. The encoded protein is CASSQGQGAHYGYTF.

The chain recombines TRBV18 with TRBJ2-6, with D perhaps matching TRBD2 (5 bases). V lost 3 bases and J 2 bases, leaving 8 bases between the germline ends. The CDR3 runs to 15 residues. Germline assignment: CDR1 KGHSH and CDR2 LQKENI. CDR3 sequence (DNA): TGTGCCAGCTCACCGGGAGCTACTGGGGCCAACGTCCTGACTTTC. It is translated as CASSPGATGANVLTF.

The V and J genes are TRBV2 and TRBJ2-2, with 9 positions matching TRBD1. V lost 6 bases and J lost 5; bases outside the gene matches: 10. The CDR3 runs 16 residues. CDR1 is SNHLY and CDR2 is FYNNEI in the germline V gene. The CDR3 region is CASRESRQGVTGELFF. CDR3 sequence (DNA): TGTGCCAGCAGGGAATCTCGACAGGGGGTAACCGGGGAGCTGTTTTTT. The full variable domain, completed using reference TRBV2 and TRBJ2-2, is EPEVTQTPSHQVTQMGQEVILRCVPISNHLYFYWYRQILGQKVEFLVSFYNNEISEKSEIFDDQFSVERPDGSNFTLKIRSTKLEDSAMYFCASRESRQGVTGELFFGEGSRLTVL.

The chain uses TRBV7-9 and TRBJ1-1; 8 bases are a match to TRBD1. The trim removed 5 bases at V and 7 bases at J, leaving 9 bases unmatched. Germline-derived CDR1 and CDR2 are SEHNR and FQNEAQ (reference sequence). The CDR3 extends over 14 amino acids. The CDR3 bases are TGTGCCAGCAGCCCCGACAGGGGAAGGAGTGAAGCTTTCTTT. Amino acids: CASSPDRGRSEAFF. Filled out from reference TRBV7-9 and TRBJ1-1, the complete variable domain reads DTGVSQNPRHKITKRGQNVTFRCDPISEHNRLYWYRQTLGQGPEFLTYFQNEAQLEKSRLLSDRFSAERPKGSFSTLEIQRTEQGDSAMYLCASSPDRGRSEAFFGQGTRLTVV.

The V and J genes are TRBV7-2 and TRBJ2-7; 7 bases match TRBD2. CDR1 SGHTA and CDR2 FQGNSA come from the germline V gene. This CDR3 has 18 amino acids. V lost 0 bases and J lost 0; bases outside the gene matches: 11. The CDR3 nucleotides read TGTGCCAGCAGCTTAGCAGTCCCCCACGGGGGGAGCTCCTACGAGCAGTACTTC. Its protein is CASSLAVPHGGSSYEQYF.

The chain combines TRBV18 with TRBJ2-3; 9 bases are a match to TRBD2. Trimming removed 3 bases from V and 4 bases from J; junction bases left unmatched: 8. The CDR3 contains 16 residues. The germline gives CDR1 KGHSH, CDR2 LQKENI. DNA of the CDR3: TGTGCCAGCTCACCGGGCAGTAGCGGGAGAGCAGATACGCAGTATTTT. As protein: CASSPGSSGRADTQYF.

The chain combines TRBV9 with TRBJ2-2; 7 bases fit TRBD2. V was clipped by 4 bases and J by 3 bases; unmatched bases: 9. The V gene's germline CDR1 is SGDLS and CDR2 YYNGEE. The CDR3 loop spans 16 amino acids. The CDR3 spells CASSPRLGGDTGELFF. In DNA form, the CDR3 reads TGTGCCAGCAGCCCTCGCTTGGGGGGGGACACCGGGGAGCTGTTTTTT. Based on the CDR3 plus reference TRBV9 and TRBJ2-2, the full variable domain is DSGVTQTPKHLITATGQRVTLRCSPRSGDLSVYWYQQSLDQGLQFLIQYYNGEERAKGNILERFSAQQFPDLHSELNLSSLELGDSALYFCASSPRLGGDTGELFFGEGSRLTVL.

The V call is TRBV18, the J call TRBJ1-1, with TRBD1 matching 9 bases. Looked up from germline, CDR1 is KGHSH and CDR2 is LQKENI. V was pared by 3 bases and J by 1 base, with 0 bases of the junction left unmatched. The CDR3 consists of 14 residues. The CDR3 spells CASSPGQGNTEAFF. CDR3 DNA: TGTGCCAGCTCACCGGGACAGGGGAACACTGAAGCTTTCTTT.

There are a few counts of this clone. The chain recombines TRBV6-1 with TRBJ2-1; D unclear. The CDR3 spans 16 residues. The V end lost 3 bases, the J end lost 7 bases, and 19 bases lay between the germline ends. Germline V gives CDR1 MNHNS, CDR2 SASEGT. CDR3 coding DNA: TGTGCCAGCAGTGAGCCCTCAGCGCCCCCATGGAATGAGCAGTTCTTC. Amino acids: CASSEPSAPPWNEQFF.

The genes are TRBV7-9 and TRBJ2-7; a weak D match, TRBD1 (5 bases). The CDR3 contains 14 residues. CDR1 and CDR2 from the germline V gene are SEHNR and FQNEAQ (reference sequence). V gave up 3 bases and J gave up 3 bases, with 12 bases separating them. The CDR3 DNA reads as TGTGCCAGCAGCTTCTCGGCAGGGAACTACGAGCAGTACTTC. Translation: CASSFSAGNYEQYF.